This is a list of T cell receptor beta chains from one sample in a study of graft-versus-host responses after intestinal transplantation. Data came from immunoSEQ multiplex PCR; TCRdb stores just in-frame clones and leaves some out. Of tens of thousands of clones detected, approximately 95% appear once; the ten largest clones hold less than 6%. Sequencing was performed on PBMCs, taken 750 to 800 days after a first intestinal transplant, on the day of a second. The receptor set was obtained from a human patient who received an intestinal transplant, so some T cells may come from the graft donor. Both conserved end residues are part of each CDR3. The D gene is left open where the match is weak. Clone size is stated in some rows and not others, as once, few, many or a class when expanded.

TRBV5-1	.	once	13	TRBJ2-7	CASSLGGYYEQYF	TGCGCCAGCAGCCTTGGGGGGTACTACGAGCAGTACTTC
TRBV15	.	.	15	TRBJ2-7	CATSGWGAVSYEQYF	TGTGCCACCAGCGGTTGGGGGGCGGTTTCCTACGAGCAGTACTTC
TRBV21-1	.	.	14	TRBJ2-1	CASSNRGKYNEQFF	TGTGCCAGCAGCAATCGAGGGAAATACAATGAGCAGTTCTTC
TRBV4-1	.	.	16	TRBJ1-5	CASSQALSRGNQPQHF	TGCGCCAGCAGCCAAGCTCTTTCCAGGGGCAATCAGCCCCAGCATTTT
TRBV15	.	.	16	TRBJ1-2	CATSTIGTATSIGYTF	TGTGCCACCAGCACGATCGGGACCGCTACCTCTATCGGCTACACCTTC
TRBV28	.	once	15	TRBJ1-2	CASTPTGSLMGGYTF	TGTGCCAGCACCCCAACAGGGTCTCTTATGGGTGGCTACACCTTC
TRBV10-1	TRBD1	.	16	TRBJ1-3	CASSGHGTGEGNTIYF	TGCGCCAGCAGTGGCCACGGGACAGGAGAAGGAAACACCATATATTTT
TRBV19	TRBD1	once	14	TRBJ2-3	CASSNRGTRVTQYF	TGTGCCAGTAGCAACAGGGGCACTCGGGTAACGCAGTATTTT
TRBV11-2	TRBD2	.	16	TRBJ2-1	CASSLVLTSGRVDQFF	TGTGCCAGCAGCTTAGTTCTGACTAGCGGGAGGGTCGATCAGTTCTTC
TRBV9	.	.	14	TRBJ1-1	CASSVGFRGAEAFF	TGTGCCAGCAGCGTAGGCTTTCGGGGGGCTGAAGCTTTCTTT
TRBV2	.	.	10	TRBJ2-4	CASRRNIQYF	TGTGCCAGCCGGAGGAACATTCAGTACTTC
TRBV13	TRBD1	.	14	TRBJ2-7	CASSPIGTGYEQYF	TGTGCCAGCAGCCCCATAGGGACAGGCTACGAGCAGTACTTC
TRBV6-4	TRBD2	few	15	TRBJ2-7	CASSDSTSGSYEQYF	TGTGCCAGCAGTGACTCGACTAGCGGGAGCTACGAGCAGTACTTC
TRBV5-1	TRBD1	.	16	TRBJ2-1	CASSLGTGGFYNEQFF	TGCGCCAGCAGCTTGGGGACAGGGGGCTTCTACAATGAGCAGTTCTTC
TRBV5-1	TRBD1	.	15	TRBJ2-5	CASSLERGRQETQYF	TGCGCCAGCAGCTTGGAAAGGGGGCGCCAAGAGACCCAGTACTTC
TRBV18	.	.	14	TRBJ2-5	CASSPPSVQETQYF	TGTGCCAGCTCACCACCGTCAGTTCAAGAGACCCAGTACTTC
TRBV28	.	.	16	TRBJ2-2	CASSSGEMGNTGELFF	TGTGCCAGCAGTTCCGGGGAGATGGGGAACACCGGGGAGCTGTTTTTT
TRBV5-4	.	.	13	TRBJ2-1	CASSLGQYNEQFF	TGTGCCAGCAGCTTGGGACAATACAATGAGCAGTTCTTC
TRBV5-6	.	.	15	TRBJ1-5	CASSLSGYSNQPQHF	TGTGCCAGCAGCTTATCGGGATATAGCAATCAGCCCCAGCATTTT
TRBV19	TRBD2	.	15	TRBJ2-1	CASSITGRRNNEQFF	TGTGCCAGTAGTATAACCGGGAGGCGCAACAATGAGCAGTTCTTC
TRBV7-9	TRBD2	.	15	TRBJ2-1	CASSLGTSGNNEQFF	TGTGCCAGCAGCCTAGGGACTAGCGGCAACAATGAGCAGTTCTTC
TRBV5-4	.	once	15	TRBJ2-3	CASSTRDSDTDTQYF	TGTGCCAGCAGCACCCGGGACTCAGACACAGATACGCAGTATTTT
TRBV5-5	TRBD1	once	13	TRBJ2-5	CASHVDRVETQYF	TGTGCCAGCCACGTCGACAGGGTTGAGACCCAGTACTTC
TRBV5-8	TRBD2	few	18	TRBJ2-1	CASGGLAGVFLSYNEQFF	TGTGCCAGCGGAGGACTAGCGGGAGTCTTCCTTTCCTACAATGAGCAGTTCTTC
TRBV4-1	.	few	11	TRBJ1-1	CASSQGPEAFF	TGCGCCAGCAGCCAAGGTCCTGAAGCTTTCTTT
TRBV28	.	.	15	TRBJ2-1	CASYRLEGSYNEQFF	TGTGCCAGCTACCGTCTAGAGGGCTCCTACAATGAGCAGTTCTTC
TRBV19	TRBD1	few	13	TRBJ2-7	CASSSDRGVEQYF	TGTGCCAGTAGTTCGGACAGGGGTGTTGAGCAGTACTTC